The 6 T cell receptor beta chains presented below share a single source sample, sequenced in a study of T cell repertoires in cytomegalovirus infection. One entry per CDR3 protein results from TCRdb running MiXCR on the reads. The table includes about 530,000 distinct CDR3 sequences, around 27% detected once. What was sequenced was PBMCs. These receptors were collected from a human donor in good health (CMV status not recorded). Some clones in this sample may be carry-over from other donors' samples.

This clonotype occurred a few times. The chain is built from TRBV27 and TRBJ2-7; D perhaps matches TRBD1 (5 bases). Trimming left V 0 bases short and J 5 bases short, with 8 bases between. The germline CDR1 and CDR2 sequences are MNHEY and SMNVEV (reference sequence). The CDR3 is made up of 13 amino acids. The CDR3 reads CASSLSGAHEQYF. CDR3 sequence (DNA): TGTGCCAGCAGTTTATCAGGGGCCCACGAGCAGTACTTC.

The gene calls are TRBV20-1 and TRBJ1-2; 7 bases are a match to TRBD1. Germline loops: CDR1 DFQATT, CDR2 SNEGSKA (reference sequence). V lost 1 base and J lost 4; bases outside the gene matches: 9. The CDR3 is made up of 15 amino acids. The CDR3 DNA reads TGCAGTGCTAGAGTAATGGAGGGGGCCCGCTATGGCTACACCTTC. It yields the protein CSARVMEGARYGYTF.

This clonotype occurred a few times. This rearrangement joins TRBV5-1 to TRBJ1-2; tentatively, D is TRBD1 (6 bases). Germline lookup yields CDR1 SGHRS and CDR2 YFSETQ. This CDR3 is built from 16 residues. V was trimmed by 4 bases and J by 2 bases, leaving 18 bases between them. The CDR3 sequence: CASSTTQGARNYGYTF. CDR3 coding DNA: TGCGCCAGCAGCACCACACAGGGAGCTAGGAACTATGGCTACACCTTC.

The chain employs TRBV27 and TRBJ2-5; 7 nucleotides match TRBD2. Trimming removed 2 bases from V and 1 base from J; junction bases left unmatched: 10. The germline CDR1 and CDR2 sequences are MNHEY and SMNVEV (reference sequence). The CDR3 loop spans 17 amino acids. In DNA, the CDR3 is TGTGCCAGCAGTTTAAGAGGTGCGGGAGTTGCCCAAGAGACCCAGTACTTC. Translating gives CASSLRGAGVAQETQYF.

The chain recombines TRBV10-3 with TRBJ2-3; 10 bases are a match to TRBD1. V was clipped by 11 bases and J by 6 bases; unmatched bases: 14. Germline CDR1 reads ENHRY; CDR2 reads SYGVKD. The CDR3 is 15 residues long. The CDR3 bases are TGTGCCGCCAAAACCGGGACAGGGGAATCTGATACGCAGTATTTT. Encoded protein: CAAKTGTGESDTQYF.

This sequence joins TRBV5-1 and TRBJ1-6, with TRBD1 identical over 12 bases. V shed 7 bases, J shed 6 bases, and the junction held 11 bases outside the gene matches. The CDR3 is 17 amino acids. Per germline, CDR1 SGHRS and CDR2 YFSETQ. The CDR3 DNA reads as TGCGCCAGCGAGTCCGGGACAGGGGGCAAGGGTAATTCACCCCTCCACTTT. This gives the protein CASESGTGGKGNSPLHF.